The 20 T cell receptor beta chains below were found in one sample sequenced in a study of cytomegalovirus exposure and HLA in healthy donors. Use of 60 Vbeta and 13 Jbeta primers characterized the PCR. TCRdb keeps only in-frame clones here, not all; method: immunoSEQ multiplex PCR. The sample records about 87,000 clones, approximately 69% being singletons. Sequenced material: PBMCs. The receptor set was obtained from a man aged 25 to 45 in good health and CMV-seropositive.

The chain employs TRBV18 and TRBJ1-1, with TRBD1 identical over 9 bases. The CDR3 has 16 amino acids. The V segment lost 0 bases and the J segment 6 bases; nucleotides outside the gene matches: 8. In germline, CDR1 is KGHSH, CDR2 LQKENI. Here the CDR3 DNA reads TGTGCCAGCTCACCACCTAACAGGGGGCGTCTACCTGAAGCTTTCTTT. It translates to CASSPPNRGRLPEAFF.

The chain carries TRBV6-1 and TRBJ1-5; D is unclear. The CDR3 consists of 15 residues. The ends were cut back, 1 base at V and 7 bases at J, with 14 bases in the middle. Looked up from germline, CDR1 is MNHNS and CDR2 is SASEGT. The CDR3 bases are TGTGCCAGCAGTGAAGGGGTAGGGAGGCGGCAGCCCCAGCATTTT. Its translation is CASSEGVGRRQPQHF.

This rearrangement joins TRBV5-1 to TRBJ1-1, with a possible D match to TRBD1 (6 bases). The CDR3 is 15 amino acids. CDR1 SGHRS and CDR2 YFSETQ come from the germline V gene. V was shortened by 0 bases and J by 4 bases, with 13 bases between the two germline ends. CDR3 region: CASSLGAGEGTEAFF. The DNA for the CDR3 is TGCGCCAGCAGCTTGGGGGCAGGGGAGGGCACTGAAGCTTTCTTT.

The rearrangement links TRBV27 to TRBJ2-7, with 7 nucleotides matching TRBD1. CDR3 length equals 14 residues. V trimming: 2 bases; J trimming: 3 bases; junction bases outside the gene matches: 4. Looked up from germline, CDR1 is MNHEY and CDR2 is SMNVEV (reference sequence). This chain's CDR3 is CASSLTQGIYEQYF. CDR3 in DNA: TGTGCCAGCAGTTTAACACAGGGGATCTACGAGCAGTACTTC.

The rearrangement uses TRBV7-2 and TRBJ2-3; D might be TRBD2 (5 bases). The CDR3 spans 13 residues. V was shortened by 2 bases and J by 5 bases, with 8 bases between the two germline ends. Germline CDR1 and CDR2: SGHTA and FQGNSA. CDR3 amino acids: CASSLKGGDTQYF. CDR3 DNA sequence: TGTGCCAGCAGCTTAAAAGGAGGAGATACGCAGTATTTT.

The genes are TRBV19 and TRBJ2-1; 8 bases align to TRBD2. The CDR3 is 14 amino acids. Germline-derived CDR1 and CDR2 are LNHDA and SQIVND (reference sequence). With 6 bases clipped from V and 0 bases from J, the junction kept 1 base outside the gene matches. The DNA for the CDR3 is TGTGCCAGTAGGAGCGGGAGCTCCTACAATGAGCAGTTCTTC. Residues: CASRSGSSYNEQFF.

The V gene is TRBV4-1, the J gene TRBJ2-3, with a tentative D call TRBD1 (5 bases). The CDR3 runs 13 residues. Germline V gives CDR1 MGHRA, CDR2 YSYEKL. V dropped 0 bases and J dropped 5 bases, with 6 bases sitting between them. CDR3 bases: TGCGCCAGCAGCCAAGACACAGGAGATACGCAGTATTTT. As protein: CASSQDTGDTQYF.

The rearrangement links TRBV5-1 to TRBJ1-5; 8 positions match TRBD1. V lost 0 bases, J lost 2 bases, and 7 bases stayed unmatched. Germline lookup yields CDR1 SGHRS and CDR2 YFSETQ. The length of the CDR3 is 17 residues. Here the CDR3 reads CASSLEGQGLGNQPQHF. The CDR3 region has the DNA TGCGCCAGCAGCTTGGAAGGACAGGGACTCGGCAATCAGCCCCAGCATTTT.

The chain joins TRBV5-1 to TRBJ1-1; 10 nucleotides match TRBD1. The germline CDR1 and CDR2 sequences are SGHRS and YFSETQ. Losses at the gene ends were 4 bases for V and 8 bases for J; bases not matched to a gene: 5. The CDR3 covers 13 residues. As DNA, the CDR3 is TGCGCCAGCAGCGTGGGACAGGGGTTCGAAGCTTTCTTT. It is translated as CASSVGQGFEAFF.

The V call is TRBV15, the J call TRBJ1-5; D is ambiguous. Per the germline V gene, CDR1 is LNHNV and CDR2 is YYDKDF (reference sequence). The CDR3 totals 15 residues. V lost 0 bases, J lost 2 bases, and 8 bases lay in between. The CDR3 DNA reads as TGTGCCACCAGCAGAGACCCAGGCGGCAATCAGCCCCAGCATTTT. It specifies CATSRDPGGNQPQHF.

This chain connects TRBV7-2 to TRBJ2-3, with TRBD2 identical over 11 bases. The CDR3 is 16 amino acids. Losses at the gene ends were 1 base for V and 11 bases for J; bases not matched to a gene: 11. Germline V gene sequence: CDR1 SGHTA, CDR2 FQGNSA. Written as DNA, the CDR3 is TGTGCCAGCAGCTTAGACGTAGCGGGGGGGGAAAGGGGGCAGTATTTT. Translating it yields CASSLDVAGGERGQYF.

The genes are TRBV9 and TRBJ1-2; TRBD1 matches at 10 bases. The ends lost 4 bases at V and 8 bases at J; junction bases unmatched: 8. Per the germline V gene, CDR1 is SGDLS and CDR2 is YYNGEE. The CDR3 has 14 residues. The CDR3 DNA reads TGTGCCAGCAGCTTGAGACAGGGGGCGATAGGCTACACCTTC. Translated: CASSLRQGAIGYTF.

V and J are TRBV29-1 and TRBJ1-1; unclear D gene. The CDR3 is 13 amino acids. The V gene's germline CDR1 is SQVTM and CDR2 ANQGSEA. The V and J ends lost 4 bases and 3 bases respectively, with 12 bases between them. The CDR3 is CSVGWGADTEAFF. The CDR3, as DNA: TGCAGCGTTGGTTGGGGAGCTGACACTGAAGCTTTCTTT.

The genes are TRBV2 and TRBJ2-7, with TRBD1 as a possible D gene (6 bases). Germline CDR1 SNHLY, CDR2 FYNNEI. The CDR3 is 13 amino acids. The V end was cut by 1 base, the J end by 7 bases, with 11 bases between. The CDR3 DNA reads as TGTGCCAGCAGTGAAGGACGAGGGGGAGAGCAGTACTTC. It translates to CASSEGRGGEQYF.

The chain links TRBV5-4 to TRBJ2-7; 9 bases fit TRBD1. V shed 3 bases, J shed 2 bases, and the junction held 3 bases outside the gene matches. CDR3 size: 14 residues. The germline CDR1 and CDR2 sequences are SGHNT and YYREEE (reference sequence). The CDR3 protein is CASSSRQGAYEQYF. The CDR3, as DNA: TGTGCCAGCAGCTCGCGACAGGGGGCCTACGAGCAGTACTTC.

This chain uses TRBV28 with TRBJ1-5; 7 bases fit TRBD1. V was clipped by 4 bases and J by 2 bases; unmatched bases: 14. Germline CDR1 reads MDHEN; CDR2 reads SYDVKM. CDR3 length: 18 amino acids. The CDR3 nucleotides read TGTGCCAGCAGTTACATAAGAGAGAGAGACAGGGGCAATCAGCCCCAGCATTTT. It yields the protein CASSYIRERDRGNQPQHF.

The chain joins TRBV10-1 to TRBJ1-2, with TRBD1 as a possible D gene (6 bases). This CDR3 spans 14 amino acids. V dropped 8 bases and J dropped 4 bases, with 17 bases sitting between them. Germline V lookup: CDR1 WNHNN, CDR2 SYGVQD (reference sequence). The CDR3 sequence is CASSETGASYGYTF. CDR3 bases: TGCGCCAGCTCCGAGACAGGAGCCAGCTATGGCTACACCTTC.

There are a few counts of this clone. This sequence joins TRBV5-4 and TRBJ2-3; possibly TRBD2 for D (6 bases). The CDR3 loop spans 16 amino acids. The germline V gene has CDR1 SGHNT and CDR2 YYREEE (reference sequence). The ends were cut back, 3 bases at V and 1 base at J, with 15 bases in the middle. The chain's CDR3 is CASSSGDAARTDTQYF. The CDR3 DNA reads as TGTGCCAGCAGCTCGGGGGACGCCGCTCGCACAGATACGCAGTATTTT.

This chain connects TRBV18 to TRBJ1-1; unclear D gene. V lost 7 bases to trimming and J lost 0 bases, with 12 bases between them. Germline assignment: CDR1 KGHSH and CDR2 LQKENI. CDR3 size: 14 residues. CDR3 amino acids: CASYQTNMNTEAFF. CDR3 coding DNA: TGTGCCAGCTACCAGACAAACATGAACACTGAAGCTTTCTTT.

V is TRBV27 and J is TRBJ2-3; 7 nucleotides align to TRBD1. With V trimmed by 4 bases and J by 2 bases, 12 bases remained unmatched. Germline CDR1 MNHEY, CDR2 SMNVEV (reference sequence). This CDR3 is 17 amino acids long. CDR3 region: CASSSDRASRATDTQYF. CDR3 sequence (DNA): TGTGCCAGCAGTTCAGACAGGGCCTCTAGAGCCACAGATACGCAGTATTTT.